The text below deals with one T cell receptor (beta chain). Antigen: not known. These data come from a study of T-cell memory formation after mild COVID-19. Study as a whole: In these data, TCR clusters were largely donor specific.

Notes on the study in general: Memory cells collected pre-infection included some clones that later responded, suggesting cross-reactive memory joined. Clones contracting over day 15 to 85 were CD4/CD8 balanced, with later expanders leaning CD4+. CM and EM subsets held most contracting CD4+ clones; EMRA held CD8+ ones.

TCRdb redid the calling of the 5' RACE reads with MiXCR, one entry per CDR3 protein. The table shows around 390,000 distinct CDR3 sequences, with 15% to 20% occurring only once. Germline V CDR1 and CDR2: KGHDR, SFDVKD. J lost 10 bases, V lost 10 bases, and 21 bases had no gene match. The length of the CDR3 is 16 residues. This receptor was obtained from a man younger than 35 who had mild COVID-19 (a few samples of this study predate the infection). Cell type and time point are not known. The sequenced sample consisted of PBMCs or a T cell subset sorted from them (not recorded which). This chain uses TRBV24-1 with TRBJ2-3; TRBD2 matches 8 bases. CDR3 in amino acids: CATTDSSGGIRTPQYF. Here the CDR3 DNA reads TGTGCCACTACGGACAGTTCGGGGGGGATACGCACACCGCAGTATTTT.